A single sample gave rise to the 7 T cell receptor beta chains below, sequenced in a study of blood T cells in healthy people across ages. It was with a sample-barcoded 5' primer and a J-beta primer mix that a second PCR of about 6 to 12 cycles was run. TCRdb ran MiXCR on the 5' RACE reads and lists one entry per CDR3 protein. The sample lists fewer than 800,000 distinct CDR3 sequences; roughly 25% were seen once. This sample was shared with a second study, whose subject was T cells of mothers and their children.

Sequenced: blood. These receptors were taken from a boy aged 10-17 years in good health.

The CDR3, as DNA: TGCGCCAGCCATCCCATGGGGGAAGAAGAAAAACTGTTTTTT. This encodes CASHPMGEEEKLFF. This chain joins TRBV4-1 and TRBJ1-4, with a tentative D call TRBD1 (5 bases). The CDR3 is made up of 14 amino acids. Germline-derived CDR1 and CDR2 are MGHRA and YSYEKL. V lost 8 bases and J lost 8, with 18 bases in between.

The CDR3 region is CASSSSGPETQYF. CDR3 nucleotide sequence: TGTGCCAGCAGCTCTAGCGGGCCAGAGACCCAGTACTTC. The genes are TRBV7-2 and TRBJ2-5; 8 positions agree with TRBD2. V lost 4 bases, J lost 4 bases, and 2 bases stayed unmatched. Germline V lookup: CDR1 SGHTA, CDR2 FQGNSA. This CDR3 spans 13 amino acids. Based on the CDR3 plus reference TRBV7-2 and TRBJ2-5, the full variable domain is GAGVSQSPSNKVTEKGKDVELRCDPISGHTALYWYRQSLGQGLEFLIYFQGNSAPDKSGLPSDRFSAERTGGSVSTLTIQRTQQEDSAVYLCASSSSGPETQYFGPGTRLLVL.

The CDR3 protein is CASSLAQGAQPQHF. CDR3 nucleotides: TGTGCCAGCAGTTTAGCGCAGGGGGCCCAGCCCCAGCATTTT. This chain connects TRBV12-3 or TRBV12-4 to TRBJ1-5, with TRBD1 matching over 8 bases. The CDR3 covers 14 residues. V shed 0 bases and J 7 bases; nucleotides not matched to a gene: 2.

This clonotype was seen only a few times. V and J are TRBV18 and TRBJ2-7, with a weak D call TRBD2 (6 bases). This CDR3 has 15 amino acids. Germline V gene lookup returns CDR1 KGHSH and CDR2 LQKENI. Trimming cost V 2 bases and J 0 bases, with 11 bases left between them. CDR3 sequence: CASSPGLDYSYEQYF. The CDR3 nucleotides are TGTGCCAGCTCACCAGGGTTGGACTACTCCTACGAGCAGTACTTC.

This clonotype was seen a handful of times. The chain employs TRBV6-2 or TRBV6-3 and TRBJ2-2; 10 bases are a match to TRBD2. V shed 6 bases, J shed 1 base, and the junction held 5 bases outside the gene matches. Looked up from germline, CDR1 is MNHEY and CDR2 is SVGEGT. The CDR3 extends over 16 amino acids. The CDR3 DNA reads as TGTGCCAGCAGCCTACTAGCGGGGATGAACACCGGGGAGCTGTTTTTT. Translated: CASSLLAGMNTGELFF.

In its sample, this clonotype was seen a few times. The chain employs TRBV6-1 and TRBJ2-5; TRBD2 might be the D (5 bases). The length of the CDR3 is 14 residues. The germline CDR1 and CDR2 sequences are MNHNS and SASEGT. Trimming cost V 2 bases and J 0 bases, with 7 bases left between them. The CDR3 protein is CASSEPEDQETQYF. DNA of the CDR3: TGTGCCAGCAGTGAACCGGAGGACCAAGAGACCCAGTACTTC.

This sequence joins TRBV14 and TRBJ2-4; D might be TRBD1 or TRBD2, each matching 6 bases. Germline lookup yields CDR1 SGHDN and CDR2 FVKESK. The CDR3 runs to 14 residues. Trimming removed 1 base from V and 6 bases from J, with 10 bases in between. The DNA of the CDR3 is TGTGCCAGCAGCCAAGGGGGGGCAAGAAACATTCAGTACTTC. This gives the protein CASSQGGARNIQYF.